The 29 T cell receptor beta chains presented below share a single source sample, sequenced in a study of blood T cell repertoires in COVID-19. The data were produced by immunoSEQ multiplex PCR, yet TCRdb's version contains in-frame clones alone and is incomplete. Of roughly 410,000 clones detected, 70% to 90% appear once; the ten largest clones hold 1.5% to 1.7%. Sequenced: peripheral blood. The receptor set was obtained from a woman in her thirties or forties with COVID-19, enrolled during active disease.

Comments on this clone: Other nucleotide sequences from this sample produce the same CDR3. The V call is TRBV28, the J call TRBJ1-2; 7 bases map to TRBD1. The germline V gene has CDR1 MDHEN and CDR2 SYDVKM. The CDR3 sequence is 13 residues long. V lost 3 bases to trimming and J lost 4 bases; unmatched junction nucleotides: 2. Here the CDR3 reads CASSFQGGYGYTF. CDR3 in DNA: TGTGCCAGCAGTTTCCAGGGGGGCTATGGCTACACCTTC.

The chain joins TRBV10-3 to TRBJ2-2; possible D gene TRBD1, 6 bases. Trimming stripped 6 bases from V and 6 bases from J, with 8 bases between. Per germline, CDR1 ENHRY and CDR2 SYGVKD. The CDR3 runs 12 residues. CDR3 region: CAIRQGPGELFF. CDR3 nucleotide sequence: TGTGCCATCAGACAGGGCCCCGGGGAGCTGTTTTTT.

CDR3 DNA sequence: TGTGCCAGCAGCTTAAGGATAAGGACTAGCGGCTACAATGAGCAGTTCTTC. Protein product: CASSLRIRTSGYNEQFF. The chain employs TRBV7-9 and TRBJ2-1, with 10 bases aligning to TRBD2. The CDR3 length is 17 residues. The trim removed 2 bases at V and 3 bases at J, leaving 7 bases unmatched. CDR1 SEHNR and CDR2 FQNEAQ come from the germline V gene (reference sequence).

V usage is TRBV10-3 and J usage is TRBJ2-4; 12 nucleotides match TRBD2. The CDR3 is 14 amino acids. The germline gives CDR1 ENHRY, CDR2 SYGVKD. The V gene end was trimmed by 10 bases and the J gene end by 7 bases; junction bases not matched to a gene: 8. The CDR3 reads CATGLAGGPNIQYF. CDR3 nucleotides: TGTGCCACAGGGCTAGCGGGGGGGCCGAACATTCAGTACTTC.

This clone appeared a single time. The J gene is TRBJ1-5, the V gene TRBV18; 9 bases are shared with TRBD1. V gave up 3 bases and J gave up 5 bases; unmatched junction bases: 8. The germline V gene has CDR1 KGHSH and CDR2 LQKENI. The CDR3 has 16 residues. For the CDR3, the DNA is TGTGCCAGCTCACCGTTAACAGGGGGCGGAGATCAGCCCCAGCATTTT. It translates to CASSPLTGGGDQPQHF.

The CDR3 loop reads CASSPDRGNEKLFF. DNA of the CDR3: TGTGCCAGCAGCCCGGACAGGGGTAATGAAAAACTGTTTTTT. The rearrangement joins TRBV16 to TRBJ1-4, with TRBD1 matching 9 bases. V shed 4 bases, J shed 4 bases, and the junction held 1 base outside the gene matches. The CDR3 runs to 14 residues. Germline values: CDR1 KGHSY, CDR2 FQNENV.

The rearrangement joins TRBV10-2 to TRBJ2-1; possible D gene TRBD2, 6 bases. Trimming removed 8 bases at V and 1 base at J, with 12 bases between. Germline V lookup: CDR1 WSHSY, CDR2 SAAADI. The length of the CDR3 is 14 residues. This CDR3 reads CASRRAGSYNEQFF. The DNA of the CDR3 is TGCGCCAGCCGGCGGGCGGGATCCTACAATGAGCAGTTCTTC.

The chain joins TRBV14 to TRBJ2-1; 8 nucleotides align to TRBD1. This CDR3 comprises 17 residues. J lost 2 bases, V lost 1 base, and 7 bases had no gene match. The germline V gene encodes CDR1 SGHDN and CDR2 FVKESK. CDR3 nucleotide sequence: TGTGCCAGCAGCCAAGGTCCCAGGGGGCTCGCCTACAATGAGCAGTTCTTC. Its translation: CASSQGPRGLAYNEQFF.

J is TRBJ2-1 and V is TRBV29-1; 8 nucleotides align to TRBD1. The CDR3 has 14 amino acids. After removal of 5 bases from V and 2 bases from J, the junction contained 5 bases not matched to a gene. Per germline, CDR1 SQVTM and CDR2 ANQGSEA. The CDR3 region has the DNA TGCAGCGTTACCGGACAGGGTCCCTACAATGAGCAGTTCTTC. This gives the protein CSVTGQGPYNEQFF.

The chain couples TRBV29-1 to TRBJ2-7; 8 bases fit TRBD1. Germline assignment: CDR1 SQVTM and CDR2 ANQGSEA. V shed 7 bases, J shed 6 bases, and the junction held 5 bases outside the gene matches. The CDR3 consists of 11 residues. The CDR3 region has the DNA TGCAGCGGACGGACAGGGACCGAGCAGTACTTC. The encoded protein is CSGRTGTEQYF.

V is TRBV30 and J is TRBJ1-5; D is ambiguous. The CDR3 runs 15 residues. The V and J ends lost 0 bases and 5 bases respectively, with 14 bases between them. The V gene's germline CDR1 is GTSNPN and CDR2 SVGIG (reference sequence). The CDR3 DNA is TGTGCCTGGAGTGTAAGGAGGGAGGTTGATCAGCCCCAGCATTTT. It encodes CAWSVRREVDQPQHF.

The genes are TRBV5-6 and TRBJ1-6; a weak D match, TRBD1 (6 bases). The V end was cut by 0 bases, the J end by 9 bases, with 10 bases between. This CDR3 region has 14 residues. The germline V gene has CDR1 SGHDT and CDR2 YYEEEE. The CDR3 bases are TGTGCCAGCAGCTTGGAAGGGGGACGTTCACCCCTCCACTTT. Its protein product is CASSLEGGRSPLHF. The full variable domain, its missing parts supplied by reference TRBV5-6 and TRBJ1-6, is DAGVTQSPTHLIKTRGQQVTLRCSPKSGHDTVSWYQQALGQGPQFIFQYYEEEERQRGNFPDRFSGHQFPNYSSELNVNALLLGDSALYLCASSLEGGRSPLHFGNGTRLTVT.

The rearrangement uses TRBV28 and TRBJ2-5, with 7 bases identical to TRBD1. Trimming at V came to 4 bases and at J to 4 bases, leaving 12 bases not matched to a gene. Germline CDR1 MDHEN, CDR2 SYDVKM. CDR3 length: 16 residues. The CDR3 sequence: CASSSRQGEVVETQYF. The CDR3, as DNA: TGTGCCAGCAGTTCAAGACAGGGAGAGGTAGTAGAGACCCAGTACTTC.

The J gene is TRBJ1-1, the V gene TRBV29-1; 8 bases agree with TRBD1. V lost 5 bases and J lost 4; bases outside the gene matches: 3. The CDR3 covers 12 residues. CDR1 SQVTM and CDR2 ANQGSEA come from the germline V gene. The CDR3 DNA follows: TGCAGCGTTACCACAGGGGGCACTGAAGCTTTCTTT. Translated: CSVTTGGTEAFF.

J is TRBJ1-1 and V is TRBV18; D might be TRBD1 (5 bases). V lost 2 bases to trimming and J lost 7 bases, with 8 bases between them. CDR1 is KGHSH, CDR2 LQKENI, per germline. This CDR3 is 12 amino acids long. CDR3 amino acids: CASSPADSEAFF. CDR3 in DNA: TGTGCCAGCTCACCAGCCGACAGTGAAGCTTTCTTT.

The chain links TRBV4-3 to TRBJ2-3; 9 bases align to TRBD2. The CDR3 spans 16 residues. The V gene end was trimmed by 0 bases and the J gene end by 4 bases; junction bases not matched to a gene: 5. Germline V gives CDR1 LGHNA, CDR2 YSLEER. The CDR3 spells CASSQEGGGAPDTQYF. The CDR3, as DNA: TGCGCCAGCAGCCAAGAGGGCGGGGGGGCGCCAGATACGCAGTATTTT.

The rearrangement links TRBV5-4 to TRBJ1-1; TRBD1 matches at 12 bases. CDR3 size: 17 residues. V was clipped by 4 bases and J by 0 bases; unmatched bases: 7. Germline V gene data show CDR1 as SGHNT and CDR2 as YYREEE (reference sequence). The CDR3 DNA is TGTGCCAGCAGCAAGGGGGACAGGGGGCCCGTGAACACTGAAGCTTTCTTT. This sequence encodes CASSKGDRGPVNTEAFF.

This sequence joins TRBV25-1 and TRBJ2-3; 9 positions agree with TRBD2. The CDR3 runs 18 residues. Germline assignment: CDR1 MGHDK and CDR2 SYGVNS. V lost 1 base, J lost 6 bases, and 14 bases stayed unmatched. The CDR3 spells CASSEFRSSGSSADTQYF. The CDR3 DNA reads TGTGCCAGCAGTGAATTCCGGAGTAGCGGGAGTTCAGCGGATACGCAGTATTTT.

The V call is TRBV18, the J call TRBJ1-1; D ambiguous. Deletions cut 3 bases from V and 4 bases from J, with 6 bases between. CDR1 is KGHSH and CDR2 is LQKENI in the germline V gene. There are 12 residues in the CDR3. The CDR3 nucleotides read TGTGCCAGCTCACCGACGGGCACTGAAGCTTTCTTT. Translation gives CASSPTGTEAFF. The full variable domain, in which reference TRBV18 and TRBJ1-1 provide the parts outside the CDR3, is NAGVMQNPRHLVRRRGQEARLRCSPMKGHSHVYWYRQLPEEGLKFMVYLQKENIIDESGMPKERFSAEFPKEGPSILRIQQVVRGDSAAYFCASSPTGTEAFFGQGTRLTVV.

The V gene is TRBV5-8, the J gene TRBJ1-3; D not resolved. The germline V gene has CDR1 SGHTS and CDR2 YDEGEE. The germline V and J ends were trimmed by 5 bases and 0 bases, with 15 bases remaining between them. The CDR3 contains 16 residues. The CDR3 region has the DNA TGTGCCAGCAGTTATCTCCCGGCGGTCTCTGGAAACACCATATATTTT. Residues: CASSYLPAVSGNTIYF.

CDR3 amino acids: CATSDLGRSSYNEQFF. CDR3 bases: TGTGCCACCAGTGATTTGGGAAGGAGCTCCTACAATGAGCAGTTCTTC. The chain employs TRBV24-1 and TRBJ2-1; D unresolved. V lost 0 bases and J lost 0, with 8 bases in between. Germline assignment: CDR1 KGHDR and CDR2 SFDVKD. This CDR3 region has 16 residues.

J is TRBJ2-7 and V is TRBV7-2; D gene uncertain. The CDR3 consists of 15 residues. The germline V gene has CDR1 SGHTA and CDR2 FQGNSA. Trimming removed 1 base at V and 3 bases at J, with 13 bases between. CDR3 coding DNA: TGTGCCAGCAGCTTAGAGTTGAGGTCCCACTACGAGCAGTACTTC. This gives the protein CASSLELRSHYEQYF. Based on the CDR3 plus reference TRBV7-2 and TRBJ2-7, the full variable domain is GAGVSQSPSNKVTEKGKDVELRCDPISGHTALYWYRQSLGQGLEFLIYFQGNSAPDKSGLPSDRFSAERTGGSVSTLTIQRTQQEDSAVYLCASSLELRSHYEQYFGPGTRLTVT.

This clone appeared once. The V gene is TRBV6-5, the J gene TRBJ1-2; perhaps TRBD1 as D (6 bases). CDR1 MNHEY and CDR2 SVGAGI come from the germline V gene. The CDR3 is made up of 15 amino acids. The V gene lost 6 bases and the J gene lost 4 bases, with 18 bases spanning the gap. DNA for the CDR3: TGTGCCAGCAGAACTGGGGGCAAAATCGGCTATGGCTACACCTTC. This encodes CASRTGGKIGYGYTF.

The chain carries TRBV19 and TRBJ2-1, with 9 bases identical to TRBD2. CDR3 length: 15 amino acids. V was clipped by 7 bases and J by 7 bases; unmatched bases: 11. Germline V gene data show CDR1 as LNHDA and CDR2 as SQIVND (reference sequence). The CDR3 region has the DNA TGTGCCAGTACCCCTTGGGCTAGCGGGGCTAATGAGCAGTTCTTC. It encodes CASTPWASGANEQFF.

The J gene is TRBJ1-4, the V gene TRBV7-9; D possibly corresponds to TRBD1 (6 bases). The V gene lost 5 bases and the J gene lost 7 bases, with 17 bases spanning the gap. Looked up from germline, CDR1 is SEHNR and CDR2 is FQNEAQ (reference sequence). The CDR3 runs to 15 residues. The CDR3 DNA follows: TGTGCCAGCAGCGTATCACAGGGTTTGGGTGAAAAACTGTTTTTT. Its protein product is CASSVSQGLGEKLFF.

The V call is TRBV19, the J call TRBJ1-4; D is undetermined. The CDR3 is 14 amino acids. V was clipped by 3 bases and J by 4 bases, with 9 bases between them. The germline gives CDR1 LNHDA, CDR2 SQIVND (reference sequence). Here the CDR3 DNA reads TGTGCCAGTAGTATGAACAGCCTTAATGAAAAACTGTTTTTT. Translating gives CASSMNSLNEKLFF.

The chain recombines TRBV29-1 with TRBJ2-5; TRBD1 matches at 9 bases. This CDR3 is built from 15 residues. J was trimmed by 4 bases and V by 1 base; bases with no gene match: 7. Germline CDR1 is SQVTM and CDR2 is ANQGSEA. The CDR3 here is CSVEGGQGLRETQYF. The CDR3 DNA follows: TGCAGCGTTGAAGGGGGACAGGGTTTAAGAGAGACCCAGTACTTC. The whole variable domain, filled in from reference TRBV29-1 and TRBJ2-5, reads SAVISQKPSRDICQRGTSLTIQCQVDSQVTMMFWYRQQPGQSLTLIATANQGSEATYESGFVIDKFPISRPNLTFSTLTVSNMSPEDSSIYLCSVEGGQGLRETQYFGPGTRLLVL.

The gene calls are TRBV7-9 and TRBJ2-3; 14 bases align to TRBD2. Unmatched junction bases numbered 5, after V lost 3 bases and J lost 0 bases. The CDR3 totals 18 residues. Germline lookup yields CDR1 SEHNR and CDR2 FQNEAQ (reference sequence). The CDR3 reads CASSLTSGREYSTDTQYF. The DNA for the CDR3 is TGTGCCAGCAGCTTGACTAGCGGGAGGGAGTATAGCACAGATACGCAGTATTTT.

The CDR3 region has the DNA TGTGCCAGCAGTCAGATGGTGGTTGGGCAGTTCTTC. It yields the protein CASSQMVVGQFF. The chain uses TRBV12-3 or TRBV12-4 and TRBJ2-1; D is undetermined. V was cut by 5 bases and J by 12 bases, with 14 bases left in between. The CDR3 runs to 12 residues.